This T cell receptor beta chain was profiled in a study of blood T cell repertoires in COVID-19. The V gene's germline CDR1 is LGHDT and CDR2 YNNKEL (reference sequence). The CDR3 sequence is 15 residues long. Trimming cost V 6 bases and J 0 bases; bases outside gene matches: 5. The method was immunoSEQ multiplex PCR; TCRdb's version includes in-frame clones alone and lacks a portion of them. The table lists more than 80,000 clones, 76% of them singletons. This TCR came from a man older than 75 with COVID-19, enrolled during active disease. The gene calls are TRBV3-1 (or the pseudogene TRBV3-2) and TRBJ2-4; 7 nucleotides align to TRBD2. Source material: peripheral blood. The DNA for the CDR3 is TGTGCCAGCAGTCCAGCGGGACTAGCCAAAAACATTCAGTACTTC. Its translation is CASSPAGLAKNIQYF.